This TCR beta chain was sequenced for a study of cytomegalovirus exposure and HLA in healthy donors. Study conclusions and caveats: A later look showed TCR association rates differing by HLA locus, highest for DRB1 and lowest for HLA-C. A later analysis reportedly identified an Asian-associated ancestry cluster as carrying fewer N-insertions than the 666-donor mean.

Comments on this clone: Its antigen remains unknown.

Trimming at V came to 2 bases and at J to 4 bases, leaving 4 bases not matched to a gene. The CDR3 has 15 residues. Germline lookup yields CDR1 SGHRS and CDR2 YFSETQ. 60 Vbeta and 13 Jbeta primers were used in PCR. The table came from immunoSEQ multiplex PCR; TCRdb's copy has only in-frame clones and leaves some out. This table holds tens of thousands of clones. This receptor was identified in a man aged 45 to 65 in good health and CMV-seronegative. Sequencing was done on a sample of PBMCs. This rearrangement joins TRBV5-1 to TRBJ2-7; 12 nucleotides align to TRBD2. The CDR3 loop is CASSLLAGGRYEQYF. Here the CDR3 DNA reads TGCGCCAGCAGCTTACTAGCGGGGGGCAGGTACGAGCAGTACTTC.